The source of this T cell receptor (beta chain) is a study of identical twins. Healthy Caucasians were all of the donors. There are a few counts of this clonotype. Germline V gene data show CDR1 as SGDLS and CDR2 as YYNGEE. The CDR3 is 14 amino acids. The ends were cut back, 0 bases at V and 4 bases at J, with 8 bases in the middle. In TCRdb, the 5' RACE reads were re-called with MiXCR into one record per CDR3 protein. The table shows 310,000 or so distinct CDR3 sequences, with less than 9.5% occurring only once. This sample also belongs to another study, concerning yellow fever vaccine responses in identical twins.

The chain joins TRBV9 to TRBJ2-1; D is unclear. The clonotype originates from a woman aged 18-29 years in good health. The specimen sequenced was CD8+ T cells sorted from blood. CDR3 in DNA: TGTGCCAGCAGCGTAGGGTCGAATTACAATGAGCAGTTCTTC. Residues: CASSVGSNYNEQFF. Variable domain in full (rest from reference TRBV9 and TRBJ2-1): DSGVTQTPKHLITATGQRVTLRCSPRSGDLSVYWYQQSLDQGLQFLIQYYNGEERAKGNILERFSAQQFPDLHSELNLSSLELGDSALYFCASSVGSNYNEQFFGPGTRLTVL.